This TCR beta chain is drawn from a study of OX40 agonist ivuxolimab in advanced cancers. CDR1 MNHEY and CDR2 SMNVEV come from the germline V gene (reference sequence). V lost 0 bases and J lost 6; bases outside the gene matches: 2. CDR3 length: 15 residues. This table comes from immunoSEQ multiplex PCR, and its TCRdb copy is limited to in-frame clones, with some not included. The sample yields some 46,000 clones, around 94% seen once. About this clone itself: What it recognizes is unknown.

Study-wide points: Expanded clones were, on average, more numerous among CD8+ T cells than CD4+. Expansion of clones was among the lowest in partial responders at 0.1-3.0 mg/kg. Dose levels from 0.1 to 3.0 mg/kg saw CD4+ and CD8+ blood T cells expand clonally by week 6.

V gene TRBV27 combines with J gene TRBJ2-2; TRBD1 matches at 9 bases. The sequence derives from an adult with an advanced solid tumor such as melanoma, head and neck, liver or kidney cancer. Sample: CD4+ or CD8+ T cells sorted from blood, taken in a trial of the OX40 agonist ivuxolimab. Here the CDR3 DNA reads TGTGCCAGCAGTTTATCCGGGACAGGGTCCGGGGAGCTGTTTTTT. It is translated as CASSLSGTGSGELFF.